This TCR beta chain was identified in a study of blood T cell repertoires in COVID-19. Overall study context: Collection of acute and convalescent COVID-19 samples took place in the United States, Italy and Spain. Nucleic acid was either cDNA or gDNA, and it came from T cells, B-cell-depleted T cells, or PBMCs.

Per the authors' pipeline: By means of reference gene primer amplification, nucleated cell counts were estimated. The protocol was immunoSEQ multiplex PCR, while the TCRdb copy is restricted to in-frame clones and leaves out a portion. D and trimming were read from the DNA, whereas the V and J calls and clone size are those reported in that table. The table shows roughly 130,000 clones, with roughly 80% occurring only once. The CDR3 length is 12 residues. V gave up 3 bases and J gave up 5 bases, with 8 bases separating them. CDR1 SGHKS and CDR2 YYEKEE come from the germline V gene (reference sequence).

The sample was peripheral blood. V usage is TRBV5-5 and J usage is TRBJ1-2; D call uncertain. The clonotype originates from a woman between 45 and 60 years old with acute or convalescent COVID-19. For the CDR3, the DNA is TGTGCCAGCAGCTCCGAGGGTTATGGCTACACCTTC. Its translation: CASSSEGYGYTF.